These 8 T cell receptor beta chains share one sample of origin, sequenced in a study. TCRdb used MiXCR to reprocess the RT-PCR reads, holding one entry per CDR3 protein. The sample lists more than 550,000 distinct CDR3 sequences; over 12% were seen once. The sequencing sample was made of memory CD4+ T cells from blood. These receptors came from a female donor in good health, serving as a healthy control.

The V call is TRBV5-4, the J call TRBJ1-2, with TRBD1 matching over 7 bases. Germline assignment: CDR1 SGHNT and CDR2 YYREEE (reference sequence). Trimming took 5 bases from V and 3 from J; bases not matched to a gene: 13. The CDR3 consists of 16 residues. The CDR3 is CASSRDSTSAYYGYTF. In nucleotides, the CDR3 is TGTGCCAGCAGTCGGGACAGTACCTCGGCCTACTATGGCTACACCTTC.

The rearrangement joins TRBV13 to TRBJ2-7; D possibly corresponds to TRBD1 (5 bases). The CDR3 loop spans 14 amino acids. Trimming stripped 2 bases from V and 3 bases from J, with 11 bases between. Germline V gives CDR1 PRHDT, CDR2 FYEKMQ (reference sequence). The CDR3 coding sequence is TGTGCCAGCAGCTTAAAGGGGATTGGCTACGAGCAGTACTTC. The encoded protein is CASSLKGIGYEQYF.

For the CDR3, the DNA is TGTGCCAGCAGCTTCTCCCAGGCTAGCACAGATACGCAGTATTTT. Residues: CASSFSQASTDTQYF. V and J are TRBV7-2 and TRBJ2-3; D not resolved. The V and J ends lost 3 bases and 0 bases respectively, with 10 bases between them. Germline CDR1 is SGHTA and CDR2 is FQGNSA. CDR3 size: 15 residues. Using reference TRBV7-2 and TRBJ2-3 for the parts outside the CDR3, the full variable domain is GAGVSQSPSNKVTEKGKDVELRCDPISGHTALYWYRQSLGQGLEFLIYFQGNSAPDKSGLPSDRFSAERTGGSVSTLTIQRTQQEDSAVYLCASSFSQASTDTQYFGPGTRLTVL.

This clonotype was recorded at least ten times. V usage is TRBV5-1 and J usage is TRBJ2-1, with 10 bases aligning to TRBD2. Germline lookup yields CDR1 SGHRS and CDR2 YFSETQ. The CDR3 runs 14 residues. The V and J ends lost 2 bases and 5 bases, in that order; junction bases with no gene match: 1. As DNA, the CDR3 is TGCGCCAGCAGCTTACTAGCGGGGAACAATGAGCAGTTCTTC. It specifies CASSLLAGNNEQFF.

CDR3 nucleotides: TGCAGTGCTAGCCCTCCAGGCCAAGAGACCCAGTACTTC. This codes for CSASPPGQETQYF. This chain uses TRBV20-1 with TRBJ2-5; unclear D gene. Germline V gene sequence: CDR1 DFQATT, CDR2 SNEGSKA (reference sequence). This CDR3 has 13 amino acids. Between the trimmed V and J ends, which lost 3 bases and 1 base, there was a span of 9 bases.

The rearrangement uses TRBV12-3 or TRBV12-4 and TRBJ1-1, with 9 bases aligning to TRBD1. The CDR3 spans 14 residues. The V and J ends lost 3 bases and 4 bases, in that order; junction bases with no gene match: 3. The CDR3 reads CASSLTDRGTEAFF. The CDR3 DNA is TGTGCCAGCAGTTTGACGGACAGGGGCACTGAAGCTTTCTTT.

Worth noting for this clonotype: Compared with germline, one end of the junction differs, possibly owing to a read error. The chain recombines TRBV20-1 with TRBJ1-5; D unclear. CDR1 and CDR2 from the germline V gene are DFQATT and SNEGSKA (reference sequence). CDR3 length equals 13 residues. Here the CDR3 DNA reads TGCAGTGCAAGAGGACGGCTGAATCAGCCCCAGCATTTT. As protein: CSARGRLNQPQHF.

In this sample, this clonotype turned up a few times. The chain employs TRBV12-3 or TRBV12-4 and TRBJ1-1; 7 nucleotides match TRBD1. This CDR3 has 14 amino acids. J gave up 5 bases and V 5 bases, and 8 bases lay outside the gene matches. The CDR3 DNA follows: TGTGCCAGCAGTACGGGGGACAGCGCAACTGAAGCTTTCTTT. This codes for CASSTGDSATEAFF.